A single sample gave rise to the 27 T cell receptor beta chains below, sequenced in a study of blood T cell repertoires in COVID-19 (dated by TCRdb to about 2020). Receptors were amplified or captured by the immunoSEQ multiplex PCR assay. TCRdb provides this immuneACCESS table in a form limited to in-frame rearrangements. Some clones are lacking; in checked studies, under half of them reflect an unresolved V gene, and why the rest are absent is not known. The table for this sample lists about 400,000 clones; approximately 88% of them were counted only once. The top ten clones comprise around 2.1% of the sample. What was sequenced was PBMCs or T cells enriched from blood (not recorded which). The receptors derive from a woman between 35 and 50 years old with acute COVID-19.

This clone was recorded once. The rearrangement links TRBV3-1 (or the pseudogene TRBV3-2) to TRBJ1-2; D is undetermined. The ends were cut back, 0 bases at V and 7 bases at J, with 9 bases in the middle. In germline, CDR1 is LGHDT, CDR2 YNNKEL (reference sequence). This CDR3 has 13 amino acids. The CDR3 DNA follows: TGTGCCAGCAGCCAAGATGACTTCCGTGGCTACACCTTC. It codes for CASSQDDFRGYTF.

Here the CDR3 DNA reads TGTGCCAGCAGCTTAAGCCAGGGAGGTCAGCCCCAGCATTTT. Translated, it gives CASSLSQGGQPQHF. The J gene is TRBJ1-5, the V gene TRBV7-9; D may be TRBD1 (5 bases). V was shortened by 2 bases and J by 6 bases, with 11 bases between the two germline ends. The CDR3 has 14 amino acids. The germline V gene has CDR1 SEHNR and CDR2 FQNEAQ (reference sequence).

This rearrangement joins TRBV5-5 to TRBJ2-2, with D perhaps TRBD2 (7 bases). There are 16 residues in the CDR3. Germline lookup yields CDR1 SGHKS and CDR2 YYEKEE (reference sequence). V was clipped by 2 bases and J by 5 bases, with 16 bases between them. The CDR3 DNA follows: TGTGCCAGCAGCTTAGGGGGGGCCCCGCTGACCGGGGAGCTGTTTTTT. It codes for CASSLGGAPLTGELFF.

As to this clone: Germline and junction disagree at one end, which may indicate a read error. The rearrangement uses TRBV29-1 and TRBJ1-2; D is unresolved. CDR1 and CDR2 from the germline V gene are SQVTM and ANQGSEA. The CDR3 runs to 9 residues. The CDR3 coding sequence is TGCAGCGCCGGCTCGACACGATACTTC. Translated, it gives CSAGSTRYF.

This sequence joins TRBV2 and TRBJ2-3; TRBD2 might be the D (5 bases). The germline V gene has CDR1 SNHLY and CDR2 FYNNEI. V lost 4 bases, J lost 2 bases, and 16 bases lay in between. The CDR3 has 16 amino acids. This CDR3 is CASSVTSGLITDTQYF. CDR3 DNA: TGTGCCAGCAGTGTGACCAGCGGACTCATCACAGATACGCAGTATTTT.

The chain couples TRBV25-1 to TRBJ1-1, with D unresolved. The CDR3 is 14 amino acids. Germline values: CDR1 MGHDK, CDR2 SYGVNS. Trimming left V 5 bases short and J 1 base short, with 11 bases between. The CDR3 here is CASSKEVGNTEAFF. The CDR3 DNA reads TGTGCCAGCAGTAAAGAGGTGGGGAACACTGAAGCTTTCTTT.

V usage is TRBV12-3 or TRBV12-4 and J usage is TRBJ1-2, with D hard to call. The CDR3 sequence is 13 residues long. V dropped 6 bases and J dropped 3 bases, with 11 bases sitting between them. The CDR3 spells CASSLSADYGYTF. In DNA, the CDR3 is TGTGCCAGCAGCCTCAGCGCCGACTATGGCTACACCTTC.

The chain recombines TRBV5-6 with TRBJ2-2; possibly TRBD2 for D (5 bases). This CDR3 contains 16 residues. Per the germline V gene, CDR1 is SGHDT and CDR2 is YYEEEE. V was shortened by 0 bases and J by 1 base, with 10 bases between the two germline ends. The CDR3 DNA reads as TGTGCCAGCAGCTTGGGGAGGCTTTTGAACACCGGGGAGCTGTTTTTT. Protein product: CASSLGRLLNTGELFF.

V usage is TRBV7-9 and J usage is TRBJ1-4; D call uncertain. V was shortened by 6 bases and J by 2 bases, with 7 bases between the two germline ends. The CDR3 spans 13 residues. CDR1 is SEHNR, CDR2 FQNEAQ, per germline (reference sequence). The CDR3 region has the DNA TGTGCCAGCAGACCACAGACTAATGAAAAACTGTTTTTT. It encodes CASRPQTNEKLFF.

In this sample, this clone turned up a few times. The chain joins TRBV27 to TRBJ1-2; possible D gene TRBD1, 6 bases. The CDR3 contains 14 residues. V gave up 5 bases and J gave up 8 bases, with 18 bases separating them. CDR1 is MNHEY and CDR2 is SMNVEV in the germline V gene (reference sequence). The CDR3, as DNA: TGTGCCAGCAGTAGGACAGACCCCCCTCGGGGCTACACCTTC. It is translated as CASSRTDPPRGYTF.

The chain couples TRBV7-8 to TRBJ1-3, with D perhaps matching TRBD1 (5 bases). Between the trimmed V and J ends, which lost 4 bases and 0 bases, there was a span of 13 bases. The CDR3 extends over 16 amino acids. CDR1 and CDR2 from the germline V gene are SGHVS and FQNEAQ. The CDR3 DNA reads TGTGCCAGCAGCTCACGAAGGGGCGACTCTGGAAACACCATATATTTT. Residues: CASSSRRGDSGNTIYF.

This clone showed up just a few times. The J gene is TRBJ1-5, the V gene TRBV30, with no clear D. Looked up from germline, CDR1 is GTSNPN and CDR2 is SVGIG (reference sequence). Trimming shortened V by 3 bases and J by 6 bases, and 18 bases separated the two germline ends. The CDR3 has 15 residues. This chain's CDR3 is CAWSAGRRAGQPQHF. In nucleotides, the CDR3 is TGTGCCTGGAGCGCAGGACGGAGGGCAGGTCAGCCCCAGCATTTT.

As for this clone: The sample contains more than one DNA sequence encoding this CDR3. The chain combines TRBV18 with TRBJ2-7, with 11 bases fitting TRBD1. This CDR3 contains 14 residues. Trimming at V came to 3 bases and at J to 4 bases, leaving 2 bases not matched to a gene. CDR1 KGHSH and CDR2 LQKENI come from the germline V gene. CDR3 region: CASSPGQGAYEQYF. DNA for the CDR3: TGTGCCAGCTCACCCGGACAGGGGGCGTACGAGCAGTACTTC.

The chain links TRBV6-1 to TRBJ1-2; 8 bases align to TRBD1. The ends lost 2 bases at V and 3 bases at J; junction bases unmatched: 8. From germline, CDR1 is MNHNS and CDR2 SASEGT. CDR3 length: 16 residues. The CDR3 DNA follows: TGTGCCAGCAGTGAATGGGTCAGGGGGCTCGACTATGGCTACACCTTC. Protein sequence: CASSEWVRGLDYGYTF.

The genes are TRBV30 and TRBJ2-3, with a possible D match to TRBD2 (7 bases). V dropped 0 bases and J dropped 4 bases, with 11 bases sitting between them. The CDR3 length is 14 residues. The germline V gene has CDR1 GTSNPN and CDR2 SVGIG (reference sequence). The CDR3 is CAWSVAGASDTQYF. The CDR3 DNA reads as TGTGCCTGGAGTGTGGCGGGGGCTTCAGATACGCAGTATTTT.

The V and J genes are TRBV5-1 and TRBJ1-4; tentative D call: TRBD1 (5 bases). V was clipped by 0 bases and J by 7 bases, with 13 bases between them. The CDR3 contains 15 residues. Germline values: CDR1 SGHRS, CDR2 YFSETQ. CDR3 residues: CASSLDRTPSEKLFF. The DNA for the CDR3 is TGCGCCAGCAGCTTGGACAGGACACCCTCTGAAAAACTGTTTTTT.

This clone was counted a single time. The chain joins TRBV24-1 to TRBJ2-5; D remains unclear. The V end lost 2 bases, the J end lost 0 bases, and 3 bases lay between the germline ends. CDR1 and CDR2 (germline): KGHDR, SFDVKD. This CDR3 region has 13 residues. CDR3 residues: CATSDSYQETQYF. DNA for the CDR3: TGTGCCACCAGTGATTCGTACCAAGAGACCCAGTACTTC.

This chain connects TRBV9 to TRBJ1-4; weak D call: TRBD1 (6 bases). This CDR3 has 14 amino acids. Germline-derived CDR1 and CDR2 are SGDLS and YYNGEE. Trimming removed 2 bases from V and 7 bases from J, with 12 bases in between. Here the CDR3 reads CASSVGQDSEKLFF. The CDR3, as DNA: TGTGCCAGCAGCGTGGGTCAGGACAGTGAAAAACTGTTTTTT.

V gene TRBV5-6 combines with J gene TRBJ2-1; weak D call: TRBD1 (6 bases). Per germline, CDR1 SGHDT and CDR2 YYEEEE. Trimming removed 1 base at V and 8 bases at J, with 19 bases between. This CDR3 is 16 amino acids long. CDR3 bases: TGTGCCAGCAGCTTGTATAACAGGGTTAAATTCGATGAGCAGTTCTTC. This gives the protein CASSLYNRVKFDEQFF.

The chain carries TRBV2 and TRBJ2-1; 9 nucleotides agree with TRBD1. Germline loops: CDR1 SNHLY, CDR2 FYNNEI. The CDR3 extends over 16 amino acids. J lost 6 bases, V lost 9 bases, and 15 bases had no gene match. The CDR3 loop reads CASTPGQGRGSNEQFF. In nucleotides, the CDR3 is TGTGCCAGTACGCCGGGACAGGGTAGGGGTAGCAATGAGCAGTTCTTC.

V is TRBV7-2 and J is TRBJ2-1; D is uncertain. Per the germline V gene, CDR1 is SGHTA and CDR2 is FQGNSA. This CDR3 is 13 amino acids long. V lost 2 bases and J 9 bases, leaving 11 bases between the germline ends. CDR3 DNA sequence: TGTGCCAGCAGCTTAAGCAGGTTTGGTGAGCAGTTCTTC. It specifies CASSLSRFGEQFF. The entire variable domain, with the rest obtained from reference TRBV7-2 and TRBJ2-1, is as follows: GAGVSQSPSNKVTEKGKDVELRCDPISGHTALYWYRQSLGQGLEFLIYFQGNSAPDKSGLPSDRFSAERTGGSVSTLTIQRTQQEDSAVYLCASSLSRFGEQFFGPGTRLTVL.

As DNA, the CDR3 is TGTGCCAGCAGCCATAATCGAGAGGACTATGGCTACACCTTC. Protein: CASSHNREDYGYTF. This rearrangement joins TRBV7-9 to TRBJ1-2, with D hard to call. This CDR3 spans 14 amino acids. V was shortened by 5 bases and J by 3 bases, with 13 bases between the two germline ends. Per germline, CDR1 SEHNR and CDR2 FQNEAQ (reference sequence).

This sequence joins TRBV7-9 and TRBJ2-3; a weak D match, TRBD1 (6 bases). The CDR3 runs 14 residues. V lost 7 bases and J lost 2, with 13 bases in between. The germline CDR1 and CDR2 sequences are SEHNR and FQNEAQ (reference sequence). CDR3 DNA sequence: TGTGCCAGCACTCCCGACAGGAACACAGATACGCAGTATTTT. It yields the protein CASTPDRNTDTQYF. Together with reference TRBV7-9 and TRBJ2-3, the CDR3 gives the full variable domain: DTGVSQNPRHKITKRGQNVTFRCDPISEHNRLYWYRQTLGQGPEFLTYFQNEAQLEKSRLLSDRFSAERPKGSFSTLEIQRTEQGDSAMYLCASTPDRNTDTQYFGPGTRLTVL.

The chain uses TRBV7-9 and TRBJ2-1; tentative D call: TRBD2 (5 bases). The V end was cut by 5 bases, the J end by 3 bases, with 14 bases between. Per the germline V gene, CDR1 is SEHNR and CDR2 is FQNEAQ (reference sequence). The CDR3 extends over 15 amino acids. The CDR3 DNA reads TGTGCCAGCAGCCCAGTTAGCCGGGACTACAATGAGCAGTTCTTC. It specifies CASSPVSRDYNEQFF. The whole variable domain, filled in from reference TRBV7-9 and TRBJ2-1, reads DTGVSQNPRHKITKRGQNVTFRCDPISEHNRLYWYRQTLGQGPEFLTYFQNEAQLEKSRLLSDRFSAERPKGSFSTLEIQRTEQGDSAMYLCASSPVSRDYNEQFFGPGTRLTVL.

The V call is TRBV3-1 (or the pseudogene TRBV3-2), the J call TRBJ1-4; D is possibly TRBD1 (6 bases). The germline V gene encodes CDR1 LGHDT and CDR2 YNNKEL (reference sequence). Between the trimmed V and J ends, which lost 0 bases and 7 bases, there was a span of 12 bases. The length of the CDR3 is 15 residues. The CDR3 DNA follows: TGTGCCAGCAGCCAAGAAACAGGGTTCGTTGAAAAACTGTTTTTT. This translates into CASSQETGFVEKLFF.

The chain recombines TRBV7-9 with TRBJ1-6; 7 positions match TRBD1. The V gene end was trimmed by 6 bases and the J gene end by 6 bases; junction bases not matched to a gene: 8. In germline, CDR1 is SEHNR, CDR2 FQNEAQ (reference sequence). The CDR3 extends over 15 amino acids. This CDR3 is CASSSTDRANSPLHF. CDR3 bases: TGTGCCAGCAGTTCCACCGACAGGGCTAATTCACCCCTCCACTTT.

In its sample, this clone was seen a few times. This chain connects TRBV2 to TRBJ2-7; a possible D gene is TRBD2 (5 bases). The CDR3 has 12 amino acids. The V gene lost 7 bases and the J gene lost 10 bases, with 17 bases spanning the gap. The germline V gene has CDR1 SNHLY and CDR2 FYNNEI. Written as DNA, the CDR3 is TGTGCCAGCAATACTAGGTCTACGAAACAGTACTTC. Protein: CASNTRSTKQYF.